The clone carrying this T cell receptor (beta chain) has just a few counts. The source of the sample is a study of blood T cell repertoires in COVID-19. On the study more broadly: Nucleic acid was either cDNA or gDNA, and it came from T cells, B-cell-depleted T cells, or PBMCs.

The CDR3 loop spans 16 amino acids. Between the trimmed V and J ends, which lost 6 bases and 1 base, there was a span of 15 bases. The V gene's germline CDR1 is KGHSH and CDR2 LQKENI. Under the authors' procedure: Amplification with reference gene primers provided the estimates of nucleated cell counts. TCRdb's table, derived via immunoSEQ multiplex PCR, lists solely in-frame clones and lacks some. V and J calls and clone size come straight from that table; D and trimming were deduced from the DNA. Counted here are about 180,000 clones, approximately 80% occurring once; the ten biggest clones make up around 15%.

The sequenced sample was PBMCs or T cells enriched from blood (not recorded which). This TCR was recovered from a man aged 55 to 70 who had been exposed to COVID-19. The chain uses TRBV18 and TRBJ2-2, with D possibly being TRBD2 (6 bases). The CDR3 bases are TGTGCCAGCTCGCAAAACCGACTAGGGAACACCGGGGAGCTGTTTTTT. Translating gives CASSQNRLGNTGELFF.